The 17 T cell receptor beta chains below all came from one sample that was sequenced in a study of blood T cell repertoires in COVID-19. TCRdb keeps only in-frame clones here, not all; method: immunoSEQ multiplex PCR. The sample yields 350,000 to 550,000 clones, approximately 90% seen once. The specimen sequenced was PBMCs or T cells enriched from blood (not recorded which). The receptors derive from a man aged 25-45 years who had recovered from COVID-19.

The chain couples TRBV7-9 to TRBJ1-4; D is unclear. V was clipped by 1 base and J by 7 bases, with 10 bases between them. The CDR3 covers 14 residues. The germline CDR1 and CDR2 sequences are SEHNR and FQNEAQ (reference sequence). In DNA form, the CDR3 reads TGTGCCAGCAGCTTAGGTGGGCAGTCTGAAAAACTGTTTTTT. This sequence encodes CASSLGGQSEKLFF.

The chain carries TRBV29-1 and TRBJ2-1; TRBD1 might be the D (6 bases). The V end was cut by 7 bases, the J end by 0 bases, with 10 bases between. Germline V lookup: CDR1 SQVTM, CDR2 ANQGSEA. This CDR3 has 13 amino acids. Here the CDR3 reads CSAQTGSYNEQFF. The CDR3 bases are TGCAGCGCCCAGACAGGCTCCTACAATGAGCAGTTCTTC.

This clone has only one observation. The CDR3 protein is CASSVEGTGELFF. CDR3 nucleotide sequence: TGTGCCAGCAGCGTAGAGGGGACCGGGGAGCTGTTTTTT. This chain joins TRBV9 and TRBJ2-2; the D gene is possibly TRBD1 (5 bases). V was shortened by 0 bases and J by 5 bases, with 5 bases between the two germline ends. The CDR3 totals 13 residues. CDR1 is SGDLS, CDR2 YYNGEE, per germline.

J is TRBJ1-3 and V is TRBV10-3; 10 nucleotides align to TRBD1. CDR3 size: 15 residues. Germline CDR1 ENHRY, CDR2 SYGVKD. The J segment lost 2 bases and the V segment lost 2 bases, leaving 0 bases of the junction unmatched. The CDR3 here is CAISEGTGAGNTIYF. CDR3 DNA: TGTGCCATCAGTGAGGGGACAGGGGCTGGAAACACCATATATTTT.

As for this clone: This sample includes further DNA sequences coding for the same CDR3. The chain is built from TRBV19 and TRBJ1-5; D gene uncertain. The germline V and J ends were trimmed by 3 bases and 7 bases, with 7 bases remaining between them. Germline V CDR1 and CDR2: LNHDA, SQIVND (reference sequence). The CDR3 contains 12 residues. Here the CDR3 reads CASSIGGQPQHF. CDR3 bases: TGTGCCAGTAGTATTGGAGGCCAGCCCCAGCATTTT. The full variable domain, rest sourced from reference TRBV19 and TRBJ1-5, is DGGITQSPKYLFRKEGQNVTLSCEQNLNHDAMYWYRQDPGQGLRLIYYSQIVNDFQKGDIAEGYSVSREKKESFPLTVTSAQKNPTAFYLCASSIGGQPQHFGDGTRLSIL.

CDR3 amino acids: CASSPRGDRDEQYF. CDR3 nucleotides: TGTGCCAGCAGCCCCAGGGGGGACAGGGATGAGCAGTACTTC. The chain carries TRBV7-9 and TRBJ2-7; 9 positions match TRBD1. CDR1 is SEHNR, CDR2 FQNEAQ, per germline (reference sequence). This CDR3 has 14 amino acids. Trimming at V came to 5 bases and at J to 7 bases, leaving 9 bases not matched to a gene.

The chain joins TRBV28 to TRBJ1-6; 8 nucleotides match TRBD1. The CDR3 runs to 18 residues. Germline CDR1 MDHEN, CDR2 SYDVKM. J was trimmed by 4 bases and V by 5 bases; bases with no gene match: 13. The DNA for the CDR3 is TGTGCCAGCAGTACCGGTACGACGGGGACAGGTTATAATTCACCCCTCCACTTT. Encoded protein: CASSTGTTGTGYNSPLHF.

This clone was detected only a few times. This chain joins TRBV27 and TRBJ2-7; TRBD1 matches at 9 bases. CDR1 MNHEY and CDR2 SMNVEV come from the germline V gene (reference sequence). This CDR3 contains 16 residues. Trimming took 3 bases from V and 4 from J; bases not matched to a gene: 10. In DNA form, the CDR3 reads TGTGCCAGCAGTTTCTCCTACGGCGGGACAGGGTACGAGCAGTACTTC. Translated: CASSFSYGGTGYEQYF.

The chain's CDR3 is CASSLYGLGTANYNEQFF. CDR3 nucleotide sequence: TGTGCCAGCAGTTTATACGGGTTAGGGACAGCAAATTACAATGAGCAGTTCTTC. This chain joins TRBV27 and TRBJ2-1; 7 bases are a match to TRBD1. CDR1 MNHEY and CDR2 SMNVEV come from the germline V gene (reference sequence). The CDR3 has 18 residues. The J segment lost 4 bases and the V segment lost 1 base, leaving 13 bases of the junction unmatched.

This CDR3 reads CASSHRQGTRSAEAFF. The CDR3 bases are TGTGCCAGCAGCCATAGACAGGGCACGAGGAGCGCTGAAGCTTTCTTT. The chain recombines TRBV3-1 (or the pseudogene TRBV3-2) with TRBJ1-1; 7 bases fit TRBD1. Germline-derived CDR1 and CDR2 are LGHDT and YNNKEL (reference sequence). This CDR3 contains 16 residues. With V trimmed by 3 bases and J by 6 bases, 13 bases remained unmatched.

The rearrangement uses TRBV6-5 and TRBJ2-7; 11 bases match TRBD2. The CDR3 contains 14 residues. Looked up from germline, CDR1 is MNHEY and CDR2 is SVGAGI. V lost 8 bases and J lost 5; bases outside the gene matches: 8. CDR3 in amino acids: CASGLLAGENEQYF. In DNA form, the CDR3 reads TGTGCCAGCGGCCTACTAGCGGGAGAGAACGAGCAGTACTTC.

This chain's CDR3 is CASSGGGIGGHSPLHF. CDR3 DNA: TGTGCCAGCAGCGGGGGGGGAATTGGTGGTCATTCACCCCTCCACTTT. This rearrangement joins TRBV9 to TRBJ1-6, with TRBD1 as a possible D gene (5 bases). This CDR3 comprises 16 residues. Deletions cut 3 bases from V and 8 bases from J, with 18 bases between. The germline gives CDR1 SGDLS, CDR2 YYNGEE.

This clone has a single count. V and J are TRBV3-1 (or the pseudogene TRBV3-2) and TRBJ1-3; D not resolved. Looked up from germline, CDR1 is LGHDT and CDR2 is YNNKEL (reference sequence). Trimming left V 0 bases short and J 0 bases short, with 12 bases between. The CDR3 has 17 residues. CDR3 amino acids: CASSQESLRHSGNTIYF. DNA of the CDR3: TGTGCCAGCAGCCAAGAAAGCCTACGACACTCTGGAAACACCATATATTTT.

V usage is TRBV5-1 and J usage is TRBJ2-1; D uncertain. The CDR3 has 14 residues. Germline loops: CDR1 SGHRS, CDR2 YFSETQ. V lost 0 bases to trimming and J lost 2 bases, with 6 bases between them. CDR3 DNA: TGCGCCAGCAGCTTGGGAGGTCCCTACAATGAGCAGTTCTTC. Translating gives CASSLGGPYNEQFF.

The chain recombines TRBV19 with TRBJ1-1; no definite D call. This CDR3 spans 13 amino acids. Trimming removed 5 bases at V and 3 bases at J, with 10 bases between. Germline-derived CDR1 and CDR2 are LNHDA and SQIVND (reference sequence). DNA for the CDR3: TGTGCCAGTAGTGTTAACAGAGACACTGAAGCTTTCTTT. Protein product: CASSVNRDTEAFF.

In this sample, this clone turned up once. The chain couples TRBV12-1 to TRBJ2-7; whether TRBD2, the table's D call, matches the DNA was not checked. TRBV12-1 is marked as a pseudogene. CDR3 size: 16 residues. In DNA form, the CDR3 reads TGTGCCAGCAGCCTCGGGACTCCCCATTCCAGCTACGAGCAGTACTTC. Translating it yields CASSLGTPHSSYEQYF.

The rearrangement links TRBV19 to TRBJ2-1; 8 bases align to TRBD1. Per germline, CDR1 LNHDA and CDR2 SQIVND (reference sequence). CDR3 length: 14 amino acids. The V gene end was trimmed by 5 bases and the J gene end by 7 bases; junction bases not matched to a gene: 7. CDR3: CASSQGANTNEQFF. The CDR3 bases are TGTGCCAGTAGTCAGGGGGCAAATACGAATGAGCAGTTCTTC.